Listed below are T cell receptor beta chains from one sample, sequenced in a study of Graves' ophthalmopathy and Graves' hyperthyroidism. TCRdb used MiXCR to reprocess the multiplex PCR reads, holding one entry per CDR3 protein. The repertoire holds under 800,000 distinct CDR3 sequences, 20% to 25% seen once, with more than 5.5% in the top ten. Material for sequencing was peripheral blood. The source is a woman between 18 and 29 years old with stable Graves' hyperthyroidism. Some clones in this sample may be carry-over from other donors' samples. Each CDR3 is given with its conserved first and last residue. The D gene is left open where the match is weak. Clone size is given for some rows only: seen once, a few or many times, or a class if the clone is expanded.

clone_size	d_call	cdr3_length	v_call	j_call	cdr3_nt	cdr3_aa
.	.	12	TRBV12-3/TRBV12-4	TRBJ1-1	TGTGCCAGCAGTACTGGGACTGCCGCACCTTTCTTT	CASSTGTAAPFF
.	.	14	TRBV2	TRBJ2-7	TGTGCCAGCAGATACGTGGGCAATGCCTACGAGCAGTACTTC	CASRYVGNAYEQYF
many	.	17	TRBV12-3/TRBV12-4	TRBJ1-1	TGTGCCAGCAGTGTGTGGGTCTTTAGGGCCCGGCACACTGAAGCTTTCTTT	CASSVWVFRARHTEAFF
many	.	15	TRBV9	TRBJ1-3	TGTGCCAGCAGCGCAACCACAGGGTCTGGAAACACCATATATTTT	CASSATTGSGNTIYF
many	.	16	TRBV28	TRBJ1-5	TGTGCCAGCAGTCTGGTAGTGGGGGGGGGCTTTCAGCCCCAGCATTTT	CASSLVVGGGFQPQHF
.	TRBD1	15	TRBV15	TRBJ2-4	TGTGCCACCAGCAGATCCCCGGGACAGAAAAACATTCAGTACTTC	CATSRSPGQKNIQYF
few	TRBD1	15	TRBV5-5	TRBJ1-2	TGTGCCAGCAGCTTCCGGGACAGTTTTAACTATGGCTACACCTTC	CASSFRDSFNYGYTF
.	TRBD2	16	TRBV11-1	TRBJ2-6	TGTGCCAGCAGCAAATACGGGACTACTGGGGCCAACGTCCTGACTTTC	CASSKYGTTGANVLTF
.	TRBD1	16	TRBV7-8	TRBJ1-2	TGTGCCAGCAGCGCTACTAGCCCCACAGGGGTCTATGGCTACACCTTC	CASSATSPTGVYGYTF
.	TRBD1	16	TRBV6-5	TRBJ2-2	TGTGCCAGCAGTTACTGGGGACAGACGAACACCGGGGAGCTGTTTTTT	CASSYWGQTNTGELFF
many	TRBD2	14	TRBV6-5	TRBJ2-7	TGTGCCAGCAGTTCCCGAAGCGGGGTCTACGAGCAGTACTTC	CASSSRSGVYEQYF
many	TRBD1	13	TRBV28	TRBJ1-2	TGTGCCAGCAGTGAGGGGGCCGACTATGGCTACACCTTC	CASSEGADYGYTF
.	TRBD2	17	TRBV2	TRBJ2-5	TGTGCCAGCAGTGGAAGGACTAGCGGGGGCCCCCCGGAGACCCAGTACTTC	CASSGRTSGGPPETQYF
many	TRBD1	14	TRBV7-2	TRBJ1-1	TGTGCCAGCAGCCACGGACAGGGCTACACTGAAGCTTTCTTT	CASSHGQGYTEAFF
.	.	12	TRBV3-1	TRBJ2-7	TGTGCCAGCAGCCCGGGGTCCGAACAGCAGTACTTC	CASSPGSEQQYF
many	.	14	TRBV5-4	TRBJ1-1	TGTGCCAGCAGCAACGTACAGGGGAACACTGAAGCTTTCTTT	CASSNVQGNTEAFF
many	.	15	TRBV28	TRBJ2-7	TGTGCCAGCAGTTTAGGGCAGGGGCCCCCTCGAAAGCTGTACTTC	CASSLGQGPPRKLYF
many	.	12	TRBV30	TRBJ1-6	TGTGCCTGGAGTGCCCTCGGGTCACCCCTCCACTTT	CAWSALGSPLHF
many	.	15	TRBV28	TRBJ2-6	TGTGCCAGCAGTTTCCCAGGGGTTGGGGCCAACGTCCTGACTTTC	CASSFPGVGANVLTF
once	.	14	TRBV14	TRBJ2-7	TGTGCCAGCAGCCAAGCTAACCGCCTCTACGAGCAGTACTTC	CASSQANRLYEQYF
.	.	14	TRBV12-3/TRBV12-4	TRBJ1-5	TGTGCCAGCAGTTTATTGCACCCGAGTGCGCCCCAGCATTTT	CASSLLHPSAPQHF
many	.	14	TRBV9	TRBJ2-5	TGTGCCAGCAGCGTAGGTGTACAGTCCGAGACCCAGTACTTC	CASSVGVQSETQYF
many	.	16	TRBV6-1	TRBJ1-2	TGTGCCAGCAGCCGCACCCCTGGACAGAATACCTATGGCTACACCTTC	CASSRTPGQNTYGYTF
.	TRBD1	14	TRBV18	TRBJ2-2	TGTGCCAGCTCACCCGCAGGGGGACACGGGGAGCTGTTTTTT	CASSPAGGHGELFF
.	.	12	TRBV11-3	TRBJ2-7	TGTGCCAGCAGCAACGGACTTGACGAGCAGTACTTC	CASSNGLDEQYF
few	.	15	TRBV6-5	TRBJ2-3	TGTGCCAGCAGTTACTTGCCCCGGGGTTCTGATACGCAGTATTTT	CASSYLPRGSDTQYF
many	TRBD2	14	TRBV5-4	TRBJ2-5	TGTGCCAGCAGCCAGCTAGCGGGGCTAGAGACCCAGTACTTC	CASSQLAGLETQYF
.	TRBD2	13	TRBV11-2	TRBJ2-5	TGTGCCAGCAGCTTAAATGCGGGGGTTACCCAGTACTTC	CASSLNAGVTQYF
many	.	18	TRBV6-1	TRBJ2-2	TGTGCCAGCAGTGGCGATCTCCTCCGGGACACCAACACCGGGGAGCTGTTTTTT	CASSGDLLRDTNTGELFF
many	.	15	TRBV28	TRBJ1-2	TGTGCCAGCGACACGGGAGCCATAGCTAACTATGGCTACACCTTC	CASDTGAIANYGYTF
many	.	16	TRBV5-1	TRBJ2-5	TGCGCCAGCAGCTTGGACCTATCCTCCGTCGCAGAGACCCAGTACTTC	CASSLDLSSVAETQYF
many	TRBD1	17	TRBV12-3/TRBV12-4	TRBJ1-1	TGTGCCAGCACGCAGTCGGAGTGGGCGAGGGGGCGTACTGAAGCTTTCTTT	CASTQSEWARGRTEAFF
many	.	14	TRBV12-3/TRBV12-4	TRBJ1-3	TGTGCCAGCAGTCCTTTAGGCTCCGGAAACACCATATATTTT	CASSPLGSGNTIYF
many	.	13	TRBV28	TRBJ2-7	TGTGCCAGCAGTGTATCCGGCTCCTACGAGCAGTACTTC	CASSVSGSYEQYF
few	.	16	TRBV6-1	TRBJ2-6	TGTGCCAGCAGCAGAACGGGCTACTCTGGGGCCAACGTCCTGACTTTC	CASSRTGYSGANVLTF
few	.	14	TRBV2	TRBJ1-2	TGTGCCAGCAAAACAGAACTAGATAACTATGGCTACACCTTC	CASKTELDNYGYTF
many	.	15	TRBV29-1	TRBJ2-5	TGCAGCGTTGACCCTCTCCCGGGTGAGAGGGAGACCCAGTACTTC	CSVDPLPGERETQYF
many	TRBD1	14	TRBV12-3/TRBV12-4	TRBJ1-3	TGTGCCAGCAGCCCCTGGACAGGGGTGAAAGCCATATATTTT	CASSPWTGVKAIYF
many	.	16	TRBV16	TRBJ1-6	TGTGCCAGCAGACGCACCCGGGACATTTATAATTCACCCCTCCACTTT	CASRRTRDIYNSPLHF
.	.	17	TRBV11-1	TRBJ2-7	TGTGCCAGCAGCCCAGCCTGGTACAGGAAGAGCTCCTACGAGCAGTACTTC	CASSPAWYRKSSYEQYF
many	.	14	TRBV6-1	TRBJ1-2	TGTGCCAGCAGTGAAGGGAGGACCTTATATGGCTACACCTTC	CASSEGRTLYGYTF
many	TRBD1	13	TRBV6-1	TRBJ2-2	TGTGCCAGTGGGACAGCCTCTACCGGGGAGCTGTTTTTT	CASGTASTGELFF
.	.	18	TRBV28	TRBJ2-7	TGTGCCAGCAGTTTGGCCCGCAGCGCTAGACCTACAGTCTACGAGCAGTACTTC	CASSLARSARPTVYEQYF
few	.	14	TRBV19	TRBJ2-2	TGTGCCAGTAGTCCCGGGACAACCACCGGGGAGCTGTTTTTT	CASSPGTTTGELFF